Listed below are T cell receptor beta chains from one sample, sequenced in a study of CD8 T cells in ankylosing spondylitis. Using its own MiXCR run on the 5' RACE reads, TCRdb lists one record per CDR3 protein. The sample holds about 240,000 distinct CDR3 sequences; about 10% are singletons and the top ten take less than 7%. Sample: blood, either unsorted or a sorted T cell fraction (not recorded which). These receptors all come from a male donor with ankylosing spondylitis or in good health (not recorded which). Both conserved end residues are part of each CDR3. The order of the fields is clone size, D gene, V gene, J gene, CDR3 DNA, CDR3 protein. The D gene is left open where the match is weak. The size field is filled for only some rows; it gives once, few, many or a size class.

many	-	TRBV5-1	TRBJ2-5	TGCGCCAGCAGCTTGTTGAGTAGCATGGGAGAGACCCAGTACTTC	CASSLLSSMGETQYF
many	-	TRBV5-1	TRBJ1-1	TGCGCCAGCAGCTTTCCTGGCGGGGTAGGGAACACTGAAGCTTTCTTT	CASSFPGGVGNTEAFF
many	TRBD1	TRBV2	TRBJ2-2	TGTGCCAGCAGTGCTGACAGGGGTGTGACCGGGGAGCTGTTTTTT	CASSADRGVTGELFF
many	-	TRBV5-1	TRBJ1-1	TGCGCCAGCAGCGAGAGAGTTGACACTGAAGCTTTCTTT	CASSERVDTEAFF
many	TRBD2	TRBV9	TRBJ2-3	TGTGCCAGCTCTAAAGGTCTAGCGGGGGGCACCCTAAGCACAGATACGCAGTATTTT	CASSKGLAGGTLSTDTQYF
many	TRBD2	TRBV5-1	TRBJ2-5	TGCGCCAGCAGCGCCGGACTAGGCCAAGAGACCCAGTACTTC	CASSAGLGQETQYF
-	TRBD1	TRBV15	TRBJ2-3	TGTGCCACCAGCAGAGATGCGGGACAGGTTTTTCCAGATACGCAGTATTTT	CATSRDAGQVFPDTQYF
few	-	TRBV12-3/TRBV12-4	TRBJ2-7	TGTGCCAGCAGTTTAGCGGGGCCCGTCGTTGTGCAGTACTTC	CASSLAGPVVVQYF
many	-	TRBV5-1	TRBJ1-2	TGCGCCAGCAGCTCGACAGTCGCTAACTATGGCTACACCTTC	CASSSTVANYGYTF
few	-	TRBV12-3/TRBV12-4	TRBJ2-5	TGTGCCAGCAGTCCCACCGGGCACGAGACCCAGTACTTC	CASSPTGHETQYF
many	TRBD2	TRBV28	TRBJ2-7	TGTGCCAGCAGTTTAAGGGAATTGCGGGGGGACTCCTACGAGCAGTACTTC	CASSLRELRGDSYEQYF
many	-	TRBV4-2	TRBJ2-1	TGTGCCAGCAGCCAAGGGAGACAGTACAATGAGCAGTTCTTC	CASSQGRQYNEQFF
many	-	TRBV4-2	TRBJ2-5	TGTGCCAGCAGCCAAGATTACTCGGTCGGAGAGACCCAGTACTTC	CASSQDYSVGETQYF
many	-	TRBV7-3	TRBJ1-3	TGTGCCAGCAGCATAGGGGGTCAGGAGGACCACTCTGGAAACACCATATATTTT	CASSIGGQEDHSGNTIYF
-	TRBD2	TRBV5-1	TRBJ2-1	TGCGCCAGCAGCTTGAGCGGGACTAGCGGGGGCCCGTTTGAGCAGTTCTTC	CASSLSGTSGGPFEQFF
many	-	TRBV5-1	TRBJ2-3	TGCGCCAGCAGGGGGGACTCCTACACAGATACGCAGTATTTT	CASRGDSYTDTQYF
few	TRBD2	TRBV7-9	TRBJ2-1	TGTGCCAGCAGCTCCACCTTCGGGCGGGGGACCTACAATGAGCAGTTCTTC	CASSSTFGRGTYNEQFF
-	-	TRBV20-1	TRBJ2-1	TGCAGTGCCGAAGACTTAGACGCACCCCCTAGCTCCTACAATGAGCAGTTCTTC	CSAEDLDAPPSSYNEQFF
many	TRBD2	TRBV6-1	TRBJ2-1	TGTGCCAGCAGTCTAAGCGGGGCCTCCTACAATGAGCAGTTCTTC	CASSLSGASYNEQFF
many	-	TRBV5-1	TRBJ1-1	TGCGCCAGCAGCCCGTCAGCCATGAACACTGAAGCTTTCTTT	CASSPSAMNTEAFF
few	TRBD2	TRBV19	TRBJ2-7	TGTGCCAGTAGTATGAGTGGCGGGAGCTCCTACGAGCAGTACTTC	CASSMSGGSSYEQYF
-	-	TRBV5-1	TRBJ2-2	TGCGCCAGCAGCTTAGGCGTGAACGCCGGGGAGCTGTTTTTT	CASSLGVNAGELFF
-	TRBD1	TRBV27	TRBJ1-1	TGTGCCAGCAGTTCGTTAAACAGGGGGCGAAACACTGAAGCTTTCTTT	CASSSLNRGRNTEAFF
-	TRBD1	TRBV5-6	TRBJ2-7	TGTGCCAGCAGCTTGGTTTCCTGGACAGGGGGCCCCTACGAGCAGTACTTC	CASSLVSWTGGPYEQYF
many	TRBD2	TRBV25-1	TRBJ2-7	TGTGCCAGCAGTATAGCGGGGATCTCCTACGAGCAGTACTTC	CASSIAGISYEQYF
-	TRBD1	TRBV6-1	TRBJ2-3	TGTGCCAGCAGTGAACTTCAGGGGGCCTCAGATACGCAGTATTTT	CASSELQGASDTQYF
many	TRBD2	TRBV18	TRBJ2-1	TGTGCCAGCTCACCACCGCTAGCGGGAGTCGATGAGCAGTTCTTC	CASSPPLAGVDEQFF
many	TRBD2	TRBV7-3	TRBJ2-1	TGTGCCAGCAGCTTAACCCCCGGGACTAGGGGTGTCAATGAGCAGTTCTTC	CASSLTPGTRGVNEQFF
few	-	TRBV18	TRBJ2-1	TGTGCCAGCTCACCACCGCCACTCAATGAGCAGTTCTTC	CASSPPPLNEQFF
many	-	TRBV6-5	TRBJ2-3	TGTGCCAGCAGGGAGACAGATACGCAGTATTTT	CASRETDTQYF
-	-	TRBV3-1	TRBJ2-7	TGTGCCAGCAGCCAATATGGAAGGCGTTACGAGCAGTACTTC	CASSQYGRRYEQYF
many	TRBD1	TRBV10-3	TRBJ2-1	TGTGCCATCAGACCCGGGACAGGGGGCCTCAATGAGCAGTTCTTC	CAIRPGTGGLNEQFF
-	-	TRBV3-1	TRBJ1-1	TGTGCCAGCAGCCAGCGGGGGGCCACTGAAGCTTTCTTT	CASSQRGATEAFF
-	-	TRBV7-9	TRBJ2-3	TGTGCCAGCAGCTTACCGGTTTCCCCTAGCACAGATACGCAGTATTTT	CASSLPVSPSTDTQYF
many	TRBD1	TRBV7-8	TRBJ2-7	TGTGCCAGCCGGGCAGGGGGCCACGAGCAGTACTTC	CASRAGGHEQYF
-	TRBD1	TRBV12-3/TRBV12-4	TRBJ2-2	TGTGCCAGCAGTCGCGACAGGGGGCGTAACACCGGGGAGCTGTTTTTT	CASSRDRGRNTGELFF
many	-	TRBV12-3/TRBV12-4	TRBJ2-4	TGTGCCTCGATGGAGGGGGCCAAAAACATTCAGTACTTC	CASMEGAKNIQYF
many	-	TRBV28	TRBJ1-5	TGTGCCGGCGGGGGGTGGTTCGCCAATCAGCCCCAGCATTTT	CAGGGWFANQPQHF
many	TRBD1	TRBV5-1	TRBJ1-1	TGCGCCAGCAGCCGAAGACAGGGGGAGAGCACTGAAGCTTTCTTT	CASSRRQGESTEAFF
many	-	TRBV5-1	TRBJ2-2	TGCGCCAGCAGCGGGGGTGACAGCTATAACACCGGGGAGCTGTTTTTT	CASSGGDSYNTGELFF
many	-	TRBV6-1	TRBJ1-2	TGTGCCAGCAGTCTAGACTGGGAAGCTAACTATGGCTACACCTTC	CASSLDWEANYGYTF
many	-	TRBV29-1	TRBJ2-1	TGCAGCGTTGAAGAATTTTGGGGGGCGGGATGGGGAAGCTCCTACAATGAGCAGTTCTTC	CSVEEFWGAGWGSSYNEQFF
-	-	TRBV11-2	TRBJ2-5	TGTGCCAGCAGCTTAGATCCTGTCGGGACCCAGTACTTC	CASSLDPVGTQYF
-	-	TRBV5-8	TRBJ2-1	TGTGCCAGCAGCTTTCACCATTTGGATGAGCAGTTCTTC	CASSFHHLDEQFF
-	TRBD1	TRBV28	TRBJ2-7	TGTGCCAGCAGTTCGGGACAGAACAACTACGAGCAGTACTTC	CASSSGQNNYEQYF
many	-	TRBV9	TRBJ2-1	TGTGCCAGCAGGCGGGACTCCTACAATGAGCAGTTCTTC	CASRRDSYNEQFF
many	TRBD1	TRBV12-3/TRBV12-4	TRBJ1-1	TGTGCCAGCAGTTTGACAGGGTTCGGCAACACTGAAGCTTTCTTT	CASSLTGFGNTEAFF
-	-	TRBV7-2	TRBJ2-1	TGTGCCAGCAGCTTATCGTATCGGAGGGGGCGCAATGAGCAGTTCTTC	CASSLSYRRGRNEQFF
-	-	TRBV28	TRBJ2-3	TGTGCCAGCACTGGGGATACGCAGTATTTT	CASTGDTQYF
many	TRBD1	TRBV10-3	TRBJ2-7	TGTGCCATCAGTGAGGAGGACAGGGACGAGCAGTACTTC	CAISEEDRDEQYF
-	-	TRBV10-3	TRBJ2-7	TGTGCCACCGGGGGACAGCCCGACTTATACGAGCAGTACTTC	CATGGQPDLYEQYF
few	TRBD1	TRBV2	TRBJ2-4	TGTGCCATAGCCAGGGTCAGGGGGACAAAAAACATTCAGTACTTC	CAIARVRGTKNIQYF
many	-	TRBV5-1	TRBJ1-1	TGCGCCAGCAGCTTGATGGCAGGGGCCATGAACACTGAAGCTTTCTTT	CASSLMAGAMNTEAFF
-	-	TRBV4-1	TRBJ2-7	TGCGCCAGCAGCCAAGCGGCAGGGCCGCAAACGACCTACGAGCAGTACTTC	CASSQAAGPQTTYEQYF
many	-	TRBV11-2	TRBJ2-2	TGTGCCAGCAGCTCCCGACTGTCCGCGAACACCGGGGAGCTGTTTTTT	CASSSRLSANTGELFF
-	-	TRBV5-8	TRBJ1-2	TGTGCCAGCAGCTTGTGGTGGTCGGAAGCTAACTATGGCTACACCTTC	CASSLWWSEANYGYTF
many	-	TRBV5-1	TRBJ2-1	TGCGCCAGCAGCTTGGTGGTAGGGTCGGAATACAATGAGCAGTTCTTC	CASSLVVGSEYNEQFF
-	-	TRBV29-1	TRBJ2-5	TGCAGCGTAGATATGGGGTACCAAGAGACCCAGTACTTC	CSVDMGYQETQYF
many	-	TRBV29-1	TRBJ1-1	TGCATCGCGAATCGTGGGAACACTGAAGCTTTCTTT	CIANRGNTEAFF